This is a list of T cell receptor beta chains from one sample in a study of blood T cell repertoires in COVID-19. Assay: immunoSEQ multiplex PCR; the TCRdb copy retains only in-frame clones and omits some. The sample records approximately 330,000 clones, 89% being singletons. Sample: PBMCs or T cells enriched from blood (not recorded which). All receptors come from a woman aged 25 to 39 who had recovered from COVID-19. CDR3s include the opening cysteine and the closing phenylalanine or tryptophan. The D gene is left open where the match is weak. Size values are once, few and many counts, or a class for expanded clones, and some rows have none.

V,J,D,size,CDR3,DNA
TRBV7-9,TRBJ1-2,-,-,CASSPSASASGGYTF,TGTGCCAGCAGCCCGTCTGCCTCGGCCTCGGGGGGCTACACCTTC
TRBV30,TRBJ1-3,TRBD1,-,CAWSVGGRGLRDTIYF,TGTGCCTGGAGTGTAGGGGGCAGGGGGCTTCGGGACACCATATATTTT
TRBV9,TRBJ1-2,TRBD1,-,CASSGDRKISYTF,TGTGCCAGCAGCGGGGACAGAAAGATTAGCTACACCTTC
TRBV11-2,TRBJ2-1,-,-,CASSLVGLVYNEQFF,TGTGCCAGCAGCTTAGTGGGACTCGTCTACAATGAGCAGTTCTTC
TRBV12-3/TRBV12-4,TRBJ2-7,-,-,CASSLSQIYEQYF,TGTGCCAGCAGTTTATCCCAGATATACGAGCAGTACTTC
TRBV14,TRBJ1-2,-,-,CASSARGGIQGYGYTF,TGTGCCAGCAGCGCAAGGGGAGGTATCCAGGGCTATGGCTACACCTTC
TRBV10-3,TRBJ2-1,TRBD2,-,CAISELAGARNEQFF,TGTGCCATCAGTGAGCTGGCGGGAGCTAGGAATGAGCAGTTCTTC
TRBV10-3,TRBJ1-5,-,-,CAISESMGRGGQPQHF,TGTGCCATCAGTGAGTCGATGGGCAGGGGCGGACAGCCCCAGCATTTT
TRBV28,TRBJ1-5,-,once,CASSLVDQPQHF,TGTGCCAGCAGTCTAGTGGATCAGCCCCAGCATTTT
TRBV11-3,TRBJ2-5,TRBD2,-,CASSSPGTSGQETQYF,TGTGCCAGCAGCTCTCCCGGGACTAGCGGGCAAGAGACCCAGTACTTC
TRBV28,TRBJ2-7,-,once,CASSPWTISYEQYF,TGTGCCAGCAGTCCCTGGACAATCTCCTACGAGCAGTACTTC
TRBV2,TRBJ2-1,TRBD2,-,CASSDVLAGSIEQFF,TGTGCCAGCAGTGATGTTCTAGCGGGGAGTATTGAGCAGTTCTTC
TRBV10-2,TRBJ2-6,-,-,CASTGQSLGANVLTF,TGCGCTAGCACCGGACAGTCTCTTGGGGCCAACGTCCTGACTTTC
TRBV2,TRBJ2-1,-,few,CASSPIWANEQFF,TGTGCCAGCAGCCCTATCTGGGCCAATGAGCAGTTCTTC
TRBV5-1,TRBJ1-2,TRBD1,-,CASSSTKSRDRFYGYTF,TGCGCCAGCAGCTCAACGAAGTCCCGGGACAGGTTTTATGGCTACACCTTC
TRBV24-1,TRBJ2-7,TRBD1,-,CATSSGTGSYEQYF,TGTGCCACCAGCTCCGGGACAGGATCTTACGAGCAGTACTTC